These T cell receptor beta chains were read from a single sample in a study of blood T cell repertoires in COVID-19. Sequencing was performed with immunoSEQ multiplex PCR; in TCRdb, only in-frame clones are kept and a portion is missing. Of around 99,000 clones listed, 84% were seen once; the top ten hold about 6.6%. The source material was peripheral blood. The receptors stem from a woman between 45 and 60 years old with acute or convalescent COVID-19. The CDR3 runs from the conserved cysteine through the conserved F or W. The D gene is left open where the match is weak. A clone size is listed for some rows: how often the clone was seen (once, few, many), or a class if it is expanded.

NA,TRBD1,TRBJ1-4,TRBV19,TGTGCCAGTAGCCCCCAGGGGGCGCTTGGAAAACTGTTTTTT,CASSPQGALGKLFF
NA,NA,TRBJ2-6,TRBV11-2,TGTGCCAGCACCCTAACCTCTGGGGCCAACGTCCTGACTTTC,CASTLTSGANVLTF
NA,TRBD2,TRBJ2-1,TRBV6-5,TGTGCCAGCGTCAAGGGACTAGCGGGTTACAATGAGCAGTTCTTC,CASVKGLAGYNEQFF
NA,NA,TRBJ1-6,TRBV7-8,TGTGCCAGCAGCTTACGGTCAGGGGAAAGATCCGAGTATAATTCACCCCTCCACTTT,CASSLRSGERSEYNSPLHF
NA,NA,TRBJ1-5,TRBV10-3,TGTGCCATCAGTGATCAGAATAGCAATCAGCCCCAGCATTTT,CAISDQNSNQPQHF
NA,TRBD1,TRBJ2-6,TRBV18,TGTGCCAGCTCACCACCGCGGGGACAGGGGGCGGTAGGGGCCAACGTCCTGACTTTC,CASSPPRGQGAVGANVLTF
few,TRBD1,TRBJ2-2,TRBV7-2,TGTGCCAGCAGCTGGGGACAGCCCGGAACCGGGGAGCTGTTTTTT,CASSWGQPGTGELFF
NA,TRBD1,TRBJ1-1,TRBV6-2/TRBV6-3,TGTGCCAGCAGTTACGGGGGACAGGCCCCCCCCAATGAAGCTTTCTTT,CASSYGGQAPPNEAFF
NA,NA,TRBJ1-1,TRBV9,TGTGCCAGCAGCGTAGGGCCCCAGGGGTACACTGAAGCTTTCTTT,CASSVGPQGYTEAFF
NA,NA,TRBJ1-2,TRBV5-6,TGTGCCAGCAGCCCAGGGACAAGAGCCTATGGCTACACCTTC,CASSPGTRAYGYTF
few,NA,TRBJ1-2,TRBV28,TGTGCCAGCAGTTCCGCGAGGGATGGCTACACCTTC,CASSSARDGYTF
NA,TRBD1,TRBJ1-2,TRBV25-1,TGTGCCAGCAGTGACCCCGGACAGGGGAGATATGGCTACACCTTC,CASSDPGQGRYGYTF
once,NA,TRBJ2-6,TRBV9,TGTGCCAGCAGCGTAGAGGCCCAGGGGAGCTCTGGGGCCAACGTCCTGACTTTC,CASSVEAQGSSGANVLTF
NA,NA,TRBJ1-2,TRBV5-1,TGCGCCAGCAGCTCGAACCCAGGACTGTGGGGCTACACCTTC,CASSSNPGLWGYTF
NA,NA,TRBJ1-5,TRBV3-1/TRBV3-2,TGTGCCAGCAGCCAAGCAGTTAGCAATCAGCCCCAGCATTTT,CASSQAVSNQPQHF
NA,NA,TRBJ1-1,TRBV19,TGTGCCAGTAGAAAGGGGGAGCTAAAGAACACTGAAGCTTTCTTT,CASRKGELKNTEAFF
NA,TRBD1,TRBJ2-1,TRBV5-4,TGTGCCAGCAGCTCTGGGACAGGGTCCTACAATGAGCAGTTCTTC,CASSSGTGSYNEQFF
NA,NA,TRBJ2-5,TRBV15,TGTGCCACCAGCACGAGGGAGACCCAGTACTTC,CATSTRETQYF
NA,NA,TRBJ1-1,TRBV11-2,TGTGCCAGCAGCAAAGTTACCGGGACAATGAACACTGAAGCTTTCTTT,CASSKVTGTMNTEAFF
NA,NA,TRBJ1-5,TRBV6-6,TGTGCCAGCAGCCCCGGGGGGGCCAGAAGCAATCAGCCCCAGCATTTT,CASSPGGARSNQPQHF
NA,NA,TRBJ1-1,TRBV27,TGTGCCAGCAGTTTACAAGGAGAATTGAACACTGAAGCTTTCTTT,CASSLQGELNTEAFF
NA,TRBD1,TRBJ2-5,TRBV6-5,TGTGCCATCTCGTTTACAGGGGAAGAGACCCAGTACTTC,CAISFTGEETQYF
many,NA,TRBJ1-1,TRBV7-2,TGTGCCAGCAGCTTAGCGGGTCGGGGGACTGAAGCTTTCTTT,CASSLAGRGTEAFF
NA,NA,TRBJ1-5,TRBV4-1,TGCGCCAGCAGCCAAGATACGGGGAGGAGCAATCAGCCCCAGCATTTT,CASSQDTGRSNQPQHF
NA,NA,TRBJ1-3,TRBV19,TGTGCCAGTAGTTACCGGTTATACTCTGGAAACACCATATATTTT,CASSYRLYSGNTIYF
few,TRBD2,TRBJ2-2,TRBV6-1,TGTGCCAGCAGTCAAGCGGGGGGGTACACCGGGGAGCTGTTTTTT,CASSQAGGYTGELFF
NA,TRBD1,TRBJ2-2,TRBV11-2,TGTGCCAGCAGCCCAGATAGGGGACAGGGGACCGGGGAGCTGTTTTTT,CASSPDRGQGTGELFF
NA,NA,TRBJ1-1,TRBV3-1/TRBV3-2,TGTGCCAGCAGCCACCGGTCGAAGACTGAAGCTTTCTTT,CASSHRSKTEAFF
NA,NA,TRBJ1-3,TRBV13,TGTGCCAGCAGCTTAACAGTCTCTGGAAACACCATATATTTT,CASSLTVSGNTIYF
NA,NA,TRBJ2-7,TRBV28,TGTGCCAGCACCCTAGGAGGGGCTAGCTCCTACGAGCAGTACTTC,CASTLGGASSYEQYF
few,TRBD1,TRBJ2-3,TRBV10-3,TGTGCCATCAACCAACAGGGGGCGGATGATACGCAGTATTTT,CAINQQGADDTQYF
NA,TRBD2,TRBJ2-1,TRBV4-2,TGTGCCAGCAGCCAAGAGGGTCTAGCGGGGGGGTCGAATGAGCAGTTCTTC,CASSQEGLAGGSNEQFF
NA,TRBD1,TRBJ1-2,TRBV5-1,TGCGCCAGCAGCTTGGCGGGACAGGCTCGGGTCTACACCTTC,CASSLAGQARVYTF